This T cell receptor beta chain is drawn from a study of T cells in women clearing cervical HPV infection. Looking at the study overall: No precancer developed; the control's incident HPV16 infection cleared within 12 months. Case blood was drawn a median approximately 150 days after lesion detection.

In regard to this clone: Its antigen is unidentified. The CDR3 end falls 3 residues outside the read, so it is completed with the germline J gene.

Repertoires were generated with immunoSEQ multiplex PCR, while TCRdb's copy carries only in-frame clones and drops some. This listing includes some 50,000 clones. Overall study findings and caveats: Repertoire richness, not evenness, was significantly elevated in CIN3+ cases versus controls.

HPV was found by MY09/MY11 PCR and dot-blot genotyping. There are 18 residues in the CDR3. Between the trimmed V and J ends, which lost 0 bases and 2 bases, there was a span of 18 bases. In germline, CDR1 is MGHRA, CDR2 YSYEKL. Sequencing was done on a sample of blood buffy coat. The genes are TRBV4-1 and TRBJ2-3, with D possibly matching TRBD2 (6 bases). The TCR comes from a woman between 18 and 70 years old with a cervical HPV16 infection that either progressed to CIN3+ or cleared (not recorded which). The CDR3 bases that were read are TGCGCCAGCAGCCAAGACGAGGGCGGGGCTTCTACCACAGATACG. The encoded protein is CASSQDEGGASTTDT. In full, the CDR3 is CASSQDEGGASTTDTQYF.